The 2 T cell receptor beta chains listed next were all sequenced from one sample in a study of blood T cell repertoires in COVID-19. TCRdb's table, derived via immunoSEQ multiplex PCR, lists solely in-frame clones and lacks some. There are hundreds of thousands of clones in the sample; 89% occur only once, and about 3% lies in the top ten. The sequenced material came from peripheral blood. The receptor source for this set is a woman aged 25-40 years with COVID-19, enrolled during active disease.

The J gene is TRBJ2-1, the V gene TRBV6-5; D possibly corresponds to TRBD1 (6 bases). The CDR3 length is 16 residues. In germline, CDR1 is MNHEY, CDR2 SVGAGI. Trimming shortened V by 4 bases and J by 1 base, and 14 bases separated the two germline ends. The CDR3 DNA reads as TGTGCCAGCAGTTTCGCCGGGACAACGTCCTACAATGAGCAGTTCTTC. Translated: CASSFAGTTSYNEQFF.

This clone was counted a single time. The V call is TRBV11-2, the J call TRBJ2-1; 7 nucleotides match TRBD1. The CDR3 extends over 13 amino acids. Trimming removed 3 bases from V and 7 bases from J; junction bases left unmatched: 3. CDR1 is SGHAT and CDR2 is FQNNGV in the germline V gene. CDR3 region: CASSFQQGNEQFF. DNA for the CDR3: TGTGCCAGCAGCTTCCAACAGGGGAATGAGCAGTTCTTC.